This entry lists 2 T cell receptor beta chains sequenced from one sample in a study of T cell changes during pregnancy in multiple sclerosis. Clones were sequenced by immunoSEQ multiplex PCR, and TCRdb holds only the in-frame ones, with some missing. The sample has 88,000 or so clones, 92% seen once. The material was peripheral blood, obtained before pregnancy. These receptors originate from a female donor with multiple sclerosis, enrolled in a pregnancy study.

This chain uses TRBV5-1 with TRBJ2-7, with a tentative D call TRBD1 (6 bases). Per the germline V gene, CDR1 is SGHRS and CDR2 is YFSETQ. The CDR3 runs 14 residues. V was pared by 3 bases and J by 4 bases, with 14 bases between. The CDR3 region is CASSWTGTSYEQYF. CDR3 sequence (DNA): TGCGCCAGCAGCTGGACCGGGACATCTTACGAGCAGTACTTC.

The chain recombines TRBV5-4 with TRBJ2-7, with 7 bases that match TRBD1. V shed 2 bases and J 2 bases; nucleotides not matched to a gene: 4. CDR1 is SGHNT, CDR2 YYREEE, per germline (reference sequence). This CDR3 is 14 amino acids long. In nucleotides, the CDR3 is TGTGCCAGCAGCTTAGTCGGGACAGCCTACGAGCAGTACTTC. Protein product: CASSLVGTAYEQYF.